The clone carrying this T cell receptor (beta chain) has a single count. As handled by the study authors: Reference gene primer amplification gave estimated nucleated cell counts. Sequencing was performed with immunoSEQ multiplex PCR; in TCRdb, only in-frame clones are kept and a portion is missing. V and J calls and clone size come straight from that table; D and trimming were deduced from the DNA. Of about 160,000 clones in the sample, 70% to 90% were seen once. The data stem from a study of blood T cell repertoires in COVID-19. The CDR3 runs to 14 residues. Germline CDR1 reads SGHAT; CDR2 reads FQNNGV. Trimming stripped 4 bases from V and 1 base from J, with 10 bases between.

Sequencing used peripheral blood. The chain is built from TRBV11-2 and TRBJ1-1, with D hard to call. This sequence originates from a woman aged 45-60 years with COVID-19, enrolled during active disease. CDR3 loop: CASSSLAGNTEAFF. DNA for the CDR3: TGTGCCAGCAGCTCGTTGGCAGGGAACACTGAAGCTTTCTTT.